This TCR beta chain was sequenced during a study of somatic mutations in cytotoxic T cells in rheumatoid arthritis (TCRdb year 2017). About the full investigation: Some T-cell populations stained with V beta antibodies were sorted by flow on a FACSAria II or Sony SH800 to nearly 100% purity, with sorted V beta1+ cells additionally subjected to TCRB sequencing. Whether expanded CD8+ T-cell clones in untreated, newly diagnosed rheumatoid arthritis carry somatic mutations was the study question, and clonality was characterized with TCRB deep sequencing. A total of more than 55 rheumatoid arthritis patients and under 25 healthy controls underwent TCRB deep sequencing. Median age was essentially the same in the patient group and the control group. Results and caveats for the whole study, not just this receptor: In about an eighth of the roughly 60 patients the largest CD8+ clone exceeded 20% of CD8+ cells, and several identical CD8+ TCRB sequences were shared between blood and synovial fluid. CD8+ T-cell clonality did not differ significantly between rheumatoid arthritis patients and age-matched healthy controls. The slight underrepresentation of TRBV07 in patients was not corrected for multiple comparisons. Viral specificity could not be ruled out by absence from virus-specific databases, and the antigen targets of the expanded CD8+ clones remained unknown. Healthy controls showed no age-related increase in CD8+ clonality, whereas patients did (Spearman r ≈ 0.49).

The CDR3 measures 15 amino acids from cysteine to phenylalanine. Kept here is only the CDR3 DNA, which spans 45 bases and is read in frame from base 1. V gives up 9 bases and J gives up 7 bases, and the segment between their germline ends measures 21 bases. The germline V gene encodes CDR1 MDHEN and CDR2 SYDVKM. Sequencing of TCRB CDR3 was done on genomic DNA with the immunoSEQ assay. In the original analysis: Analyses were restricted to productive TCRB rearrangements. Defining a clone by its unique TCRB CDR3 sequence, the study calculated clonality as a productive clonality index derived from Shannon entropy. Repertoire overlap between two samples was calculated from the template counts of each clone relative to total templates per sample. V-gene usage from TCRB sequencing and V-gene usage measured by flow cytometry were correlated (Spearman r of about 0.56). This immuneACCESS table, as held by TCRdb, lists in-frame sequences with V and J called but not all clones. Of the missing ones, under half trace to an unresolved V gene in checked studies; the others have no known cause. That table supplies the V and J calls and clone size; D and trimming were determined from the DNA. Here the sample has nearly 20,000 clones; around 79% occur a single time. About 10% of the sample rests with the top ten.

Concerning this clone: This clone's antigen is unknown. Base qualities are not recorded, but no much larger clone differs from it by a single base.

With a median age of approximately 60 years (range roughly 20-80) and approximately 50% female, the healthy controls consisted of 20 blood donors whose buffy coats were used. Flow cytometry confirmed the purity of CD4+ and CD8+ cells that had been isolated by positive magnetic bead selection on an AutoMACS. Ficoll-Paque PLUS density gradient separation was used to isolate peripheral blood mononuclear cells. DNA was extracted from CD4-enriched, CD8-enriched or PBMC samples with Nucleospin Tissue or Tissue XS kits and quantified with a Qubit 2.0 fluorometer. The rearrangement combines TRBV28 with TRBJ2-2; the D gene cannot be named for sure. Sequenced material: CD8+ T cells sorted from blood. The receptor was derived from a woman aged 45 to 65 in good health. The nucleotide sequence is TGTGCCAGTACCCGGAAAACAGAGGTGGTCGGGGAGCTGTTTTTT. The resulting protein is CASTRKTEVVGELFF.